These 3 T cell receptor beta chains share one sample of origin, sequenced in a study of blood T cells in healthy people across ages. Using a J-beta primer mix together with a sample-barcoded 5' primer, a second PCR was run for roughly 6 to 11 cycles. TCRdb re-analysed the 5' RACE reads in MiXCR, keeping a single row per CDR3 protein. The table lists 1.5 million to 2 million distinct CDR3 sequences, approximately 28% of them singletons. Sequencing was carried out using blood. These receptors came from a woman in her twenties or thirties in good health.

This clonotype was observed many times. V and J are TRBV7-9 and TRBJ2-7, with D uncertain. The CDR3 extends over 12 amino acids. V was shortened by 5 bases and J by 6 bases, with 11 bases between the two germline ends. Germline-derived CDR1 and CDR2 are SEHNR and FQNEAQ (reference sequence). The CDR3 region has the DNA TGTGCCAGCAGCACCGTAACGGGCGAGCAGTACTTC. Residues: CASSTVTGEQYF.

This clonotype came up many times. V and J are TRBV18 and TRBJ2-5, with D possibly being TRBD1 or TRBD2 (5 bases each). In germline, CDR1 is KGHSH, CDR2 LQKENI. V lost 4 bases to trimming and J lost 4 bases, with 10 bases between them. This CDR3 comprises 13 residues. CDR3 sequence (DNA): TGTGCCAGCTCACTACAGAGGGGAGAGACCCAGTACTTC. Amino acid sequence: CASSLQRGETQYF.

This chain links TRBV19 with TRBJ2-5; 8 bases map to TRBD2. Germline V gene sequence: CDR1 LNHDA, CDR2 SQIVND (reference sequence). The J segment lost 11 bases and the V segment lost 6 bases, leaving 11 bases of the junction unmatched. This CDR3 has 13 amino acids. CDR3 amino acids: CASSTGLASEQYF. DNA of the CDR3: TGTGCCAGTAGCACAGGACTAGCCAGTGAGCAGTACTTC.